The 30 T cell receptor beta chains given below trace back to one sample, sequenced in a study of T cell responses to AZD1222 COVID-19 vaccine. Clones were read by immunoSEQ multiplex PCR, and TCRdb kept only the in-frame ones, dropping some. The sample includes roughly 150,000 clones, roughly 90% of them seen just once. Sequencing was performed on peripheral blood, taken on day 0 of AZD1222 vaccination. These receptors came from an adult in good health.

This chain connects TRBV3-1 (or the pseudogene TRBV3-2) to TRBJ2-3; a possible D gene is TRBD2 (5 bases). CDR3 length: 14 amino acids. CDR1 is LGHDT, CDR2 YNNKEL, per germline (reference sequence). The ends were cut back, 0 bases at V and 7 bases at J, with 11 bases in the middle. The CDR3 protein is CASSQDTGSNTQYF. The CDR3 DNA follows: TGTGCCAGCAGCCAAGATACGGGGTCGAATACGCAGTATTTT.

This chain uses TRBV10-3 with TRBJ1-4, with D unresolved. Per germline, CDR1 ENHRY and CDR2 SYGVKD. This CDR3 region has 12 residues. V lost 4 bases to trimming and J lost 14 bases, with 14 bases between them. CDR3: CAISGEGEYLFF. The CDR3 region has the DNA TGTGCCATCAGTGGGGAGGGAGAGTACCTGTTTTTT.

This clone was recorded only once. CDR3 sequence: CASSQTSGGYNEQFF. In nucleotides, the CDR3 is TGTGCCAGCAGTCAGACTAGCGGGGGTTACAATGAGCAGTTCTTC. V gene TRBV2 combines with J gene TRBJ2-1; 12 bases are a match to TRBD2. J was trimmed by 4 bases and V by 5 bases; bases with no gene match: 3. Germline V gene lookup returns CDR1 SNHLY and CDR2 FYNNEI. The CDR3 length is 15 residues.

This clone was counted only a few times. The chain carries TRBV3-1 (or the pseudogene TRBV3-2) and TRBJ2-1, with 8 nucleotides matching TRBD2. There are 13 residues in the CDR3. From germline, CDR1 is LGHDT and CDR2 YNNKEL (reference sequence). With 4 bases clipped from V and 9 bases from J, the junction kept 5 bases outside the gene matches. CDR3 DNA sequence: TGTGCCAGCAGCCGATTCCGGGGGGGTGAGCAGTTCTTC. Its protein is CASSRFRGGEQFF.

The rearrangement uses TRBV5-1 and TRBJ2-1; TRBD1 is a possible D gene (5 bases). V was cut by 2 bases and J by 7 bases, with 7 bases left in between. Germline-derived CDR1 and CDR2 are SGHRS and YFSETQ. There are 12 residues in the CDR3. CDR3 DNA: TGCGCCAGCAGCTTCCAGGGAAATGAGCAGTTCTTC. The encoded protein is CASSFQGNEQFF. The complete variable domain, with remaining parts taken from reference TRBV5-1 and TRBJ2-1, reads KAGVTQTPRYLIKTRGQQVTLSCSPISGHRSVSWYQQTPGQGLQFLFEYFSETQRNKGNFPGRFSGRQFSNSRSEMNVSTLELGDSALYLCASSFQGNEQFFGPGTRLTVL.

This rearrangement joins TRBV3-1 (or the pseudogene TRBV3-2) to TRBJ2-1; TRBD1 matches at 8 bases. The CDR3 sequence is 16 residues long. J was trimmed by 8 bases and V by 4 bases; bases with no gene match: 13. Per the germline V gene, CDR1 is LGHDT and CDR2 is YNNKEL (reference sequence). The CDR3 is CASSPYRDRSSYEQFF. Here the CDR3 DNA reads TGTGCCAGCAGCCCTTACCGGGACAGGAGTTCATATGAGCAGTTCTTC.

The rearrangement joins TRBV11-2 to TRBJ2-7; tentative D call: TRBD2 (6 bases). Germline CDR1 is SGHAT and CDR2 is FQNNGV. This CDR3 is built from 15 residues. The V end was cut by 5 bases, the J end by 5 bases, with 19 bases between. The CDR3 DNA is TGTGCCAGCAGCGGCCCCGGGGGAAGGATAAACGAGCAGTACTTC. Protein: CASSGPGGRINEQYF.

This clone was detected only once. The V and J genes are TRBV25-1 and TRBJ2-1, with 10 bases matching TRBD2. With V trimmed by 4 bases and J by 5 bases, 2 bases remained unmatched. The germline V gene has CDR1 MGHDK and CDR2 SYGVNS. This CDR3 is built from 14 residues. The CDR3 DNA is TGTGCCAGCAGTGCTAGCGGGAGACACAATGAGCAGTTCTTC. Protein sequence: CASSASGRHNEQFF.

The J gene is TRBJ2-3, the V gene TRBV9; TRBD2 matches 9 bases. The CDR3 has 18 amino acids. Germline CDR1 reads SGDLS; CDR2 reads YYNGEE. V lost 0 bases to trimming and J lost 1 base; unmatched junction nucleotides: 9. The CDR3 region is CASSVGSGRSFGTDTQYF. The CDR3 bases are TGTGCCAGCAGCGTAGGTAGCGGGAGAAGTTTTGGCACAGATACGCAGTATTTT.

The chain joins TRBV19 to TRBJ1-2; 12 nucleotides line up with TRBD1. The CDR3 spans 15 residues. The germline V gene encodes CDR1 LNHDA and CDR2 SQIVND (reference sequence). J was trimmed by 4 bases and V by 5 bases; bases with no gene match: 5. CDR3 protein: CASSRDRGRIYGYTF. DNA of the CDR3: TGTGCCAGTAGTCGGGACAGGGGGCGCATCTATGGCTACACCTTC. Drawing the rest from reference TRBV19 and TRBJ1-2, the complete variable domain is DGGITQSPKYLFRKEGQNVTLSCEQNLNHDAMYWYRQDPGQGLRLIYYSQIVNDFQKGDIAEGYSVSREKKESFPLTVTSAQKNPTAFYLCASSRDRGRIYGYTFGSGTRLTVV.

V usage is TRBV28 and J usage is TRBJ1-5; 8 positions agree with TRBD1. The V and J ends lost 5 bases and 7 bases, in that order; junction bases with no gene match: 7. Per germline, CDR1 MDHEN and CDR2 SYDVKM. This CDR3 has 14 residues. The CDR3 nucleotides are TGTGCCAGCAGTGCACAGGGGGTGTGGCAGCCCCAGCATTTT. Its translation is CASSAQGVWQPQHF.

This clone appeared a few times. The chain couples TRBV2 to TRBJ1-3, with unresolved D. CDR1 SNHLY and CDR2 FYNNEI come from the germline V gene. V was shortened by 3 bases and J by 0 bases, with 12 bases between the two germline ends. CDR3 size: 16 residues. The CDR3 reads CASSEFSSLSGNTIYF. CDR3 DNA sequence: TGTGCCAGCAGTGAGTTCAGCAGCCTCTCTGGAAACACCATATATTTT.

The genes are TRBV28 and TRBJ2-7; weak D call: TRBD2 (6 bases). The CDR3 loop spans 16 amino acids. Germline values: CDR1 MDHEN, CDR2 SYDVKM. V lost 1 base to trimming and J lost 0 bases, with 13 bases between them. DNA for the CDR3: TGTGCCAGCAGTTTATATGCGGGGTATAGCTCCTACGAGCAGTACTTC. Translating it yields CASSLYAGYSSYEQYF.

The chain uses TRBV7-8 and TRBJ2-3, with 7 nucleotides matching TRBD1. Germline V CDR1 and CDR2: SGHVS, FQNEAQ. The CDR3 totals 15 residues. The junction had 5 bases not matched to a gene; V was cut back by 2 bases and J by 3 bases. CDR3 sequence: CASSLKGARTDTQYF. DNA for the CDR3: TGTGCCAGCAGCTTAAAGGGGGCTCGGACAGATACGCAGTATTTT.

The chain recombines TRBV5-4 with TRBJ1-4; D remains ambiguous. The germline V and J ends were trimmed by 6 bases and 2 bases, with 11 bases remaining between them. Germline V CDR1 and CDR2: SGHNT, YYREEE (reference sequence). CDR3 length: 14 residues. The CDR3 DNA is TGTGCCAGCAACCTAAAAGGGACTAATGAAAAACTGTTTTTT. As protein: CASNLKGTNEKLFF.

The rearrangement joins TRBV6-2 or TRBV6-3 to TRBJ2-1; 11 nucleotides match TRBD2. CDR1 and CDR2 (germline): MNHEY, SVGEGT. Losses at the gene ends were 0 bases for V and 4 bases for J; bases not matched to a gene: 5. The CDR3 has 17 residues. CDR3 in DNA: TGTGCCAGCAGTTACTCCTCACTAGCGGGGGTGTACAATGAGCAGTTCTTC. This sequence encodes CASSYSSLAGVYNEQFF.

This chain connects TRBV9 to TRBJ1-3, with a tentative D call TRBD1 (6 bases). In germline, CDR1 is SGDLS, CDR2 YYNGEE. The length of the CDR3 is 14 residues. V was pared by 4 bases and J by 8 bases, with 16 bases between. DNA for the CDR3: TGTGCCAGCAGCCAGACAGGTGGTTTGGACACCATATATTTT. Protein sequence: CASSQTGGLDTIYF.

The V gene is TRBV19, the J gene TRBJ2-1; D is unresolved. From germline, CDR1 is LNHDA and CDR2 SQIVND (reference sequence). Trimming stripped 10 bases from V and 4 bases from J, with 11 bases between. CDR3 length equals 12 residues. The CDR3 region is CATSNEYNEQFF. As DNA, the CDR3 is TGTGCCACCTCAAACGAATACAATGAGCAGTTCTTC.

Only one count was recorded for this clone. The V and J genes are TRBV4-2 and TRBJ1-5; D is possibly TRBD1 (5 bases). The germline V gene encodes CDR1 LGHNA and CDR2 YNFKEQ. The CDR3 spans 16 residues. Trimming pared 0 bases from V and 2 bases from J, leaving 11 bases between. CDR3 protein: CASSQDGAGGNQPQHF. CDR3 nucleotide sequence: TGTGCCAGCAGCCAAGATGGGGCGGGGGGCAATCAGCCCCAGCATTTT.

The chain joins TRBV7-9 to TRBJ1-1, with unresolved D. The CDR3 contains 11 residues. Germline V gene sequence: CDR1 SEHNR, CDR2 FQNEAQ (reference sequence). Trimming pared 1 base from V and 6 bases from J, leaving 3 bases between. CDR3 in amino acids: CASSLVPEAFF. As DNA, the CDR3 is TGTGCCAGCAGCTTAGTTCCTGAAGCTTTCTTT. The complete variable domain, with remaining parts taken from reference TRBV7-9 and TRBJ1-1, reads DTGVSQNPRHKITKRGQNVTFRCDPISEHNRLYWYRQTLGQGPEFLTYFQNEAQLEKSRLLSDRFSAERPKGSFSTLEIQRTEQGDSAMYLCASSLVPEAFFGQGTRLTVV.

The V and J genes are TRBV5-4 and TRBJ2-3; no reliable D call. V lost 6 bases, J lost 4 bases, and 12 bases lay in between. Germline V gives CDR1 SGHNT, CDR2 YYREEE (reference sequence). The CDR3 spans 13 residues. CDR3 sequence reads: CASTYRPPDTQYF. DNA for the CDR3: TGTGCCAGCACCTATAGGCCCCCAGATACGCAGTATTTT.

The V gene is TRBV28, the J gene TRBJ1-2, with TRBD1 identical over 9 bases. From germline, CDR1 is MDHEN and CDR2 SYDVKM. The V segment lost 5 bases and the J segment 4 bases; nucleotides outside the gene matches: 5. This CDR3 is 14 amino acids long. The CDR3 DNA reads as TGTGCCAGCAGTCCGGGGGACAGGGCCTATGGCTACACCTTC. Amino acid sequence: CASSPGDRAYGYTF.

The chain combines TRBV6-2 or TRBV6-3 with TRBJ2-7; 9 bases map to TRBD2. This CDR3 spans 14 amino acids. Trimming at V came to 5 bases and at J to 3 bases, leaving 5 bases not matched to a gene. The germline CDR1 and CDR2 sequences are MNHEY and SVGEGT. The CDR3 protein is CASSRGRGGYEQYF. DNA of the CDR3: TGTGCCAGCAGTCGCGGGAGGGGCGGCTACGAGCAGTACTTC.

The chain combines TRBV27 with TRBJ1-1; unclear D gene. V lost 0 bases to trimming and J lost 3 bases, with 11 bases between them. This CDR3 is built from 15 residues. The germline V gene has CDR1 MNHEY and CDR2 SMNVEV (reference sequence). The DNA for the CDR3 is TGTGCCAGCAGTTTATCCGTACTCGGGTACACTGAAGCTTTCTTT. It is translated as CASSLSVLGYTEAFF.

Only one count was recorded for this clone. The V call is TRBV15, the J call TRBJ1-1; unclear D gene. The V and J ends lost 0 bases and 1 base respectively, with 6 bases between them. Germline CDR1 and CDR2: LNHNV and YYDKDF (reference sequence). The CDR3 has 14 amino acids. This CDR3 is CATSRDRGNTEAFF. As DNA, the CDR3 is TGTGCCACCAGCAGAGATCGGGGGAACACTGAAGCTTTCTTT.

V is TRBV20-1 and J is TRBJ1-5; D is uncertain. The CDR3 extends over 17 amino acids. Germline V gene sequence: CDR1 DFQATT, CDR2 SNEGSKA (reference sequence). Trimming pared 3 bases from V and 0 bases from J, leaving 18 bases between. Written as DNA, the CDR3 is TGCAGTGCTAGTGGTAGCCTGCGAGTAAATAGCAATCAGCCCCAGCATTTT. The encoded protein is CSASGSLRVNSNQPQHF.

The chain is built from TRBV6-2 or TRBV6-3 and TRBJ1-1, with D possibly being TRBD1 (6 bases). Trimming pared 5 bases from V and 1 base from J, leaving 8 bases between. The CDR3 is 13 amino acids. The V gene's germline CDR1 is MNHEY and CDR2 SVGEGT. As DNA, the CDR3 is TGTGCCAGCAGTAAGGACAGGAACACTGAAGCTTTCTTT. Its translation: CASSKDRNTEAFF.

The J gene is TRBJ2-1, the V gene TRBV9; the match to TRBD2 covers 8 bases. J gave up 6 bases and V 0 bases, and 5 bases lay outside the gene matches. The CDR3 spans 15 residues. CDR1 and CDR2 from the germline V gene are SGDLS and YYNGEE. CDR3 region: CASSVGGTSINEQFF. CDR3 coding DNA: TGTGCCAGCAGCGTAGGTGGGACTAGTATCAATGAGCAGTTCTTC.

This chain joins TRBV2 and TRBJ1-4; 7 bases agree with TRBD1. Germline V gives CDR1 SNHLY, CDR2 FYNNEI. This CDR3 spans 17 amino acids. V was clipped by 3 bases and J by 4 bases; unmatched bases: 11. The CDR3 loop is CASSDFRQGWRNEKLFF. DNA of the CDR3: TGTGCCAGCAGTGATTTCCGACAGGGATGGCGTAATGAAAAACTGTTTTTT.

This clone was recorded only once. The chain couples TRBV3-1 (or the pseudogene TRBV3-2) to TRBJ2-5, with D tentatively TRBD2 (6 bases). The V gene's germline CDR1 is LGHDT and CDR2 YNNKEL (reference sequence). Trimming cost V 4 bases and J 3 bases, with 9 bases left between them. This CDR3 is 13 amino acids long. The CDR3 loop reads CASSRGTEETQYF. The CDR3 DNA sequence: TGTGCCAGCAGCCGTGGGACTGAAGAGACCCAGTACTTC.